This T cell receptor (beta chain) emerged from a study of CD8 T cells in Susac syndrome. Study in general: Susac syndrome patients were untreated, on corticosteroids with some adding intravenous immunoglobulin, or on intravenous immunoglobulin only.

A quantity of about 0.45 to 1 ug RNA underwent reverse transcription using random hexamers. TCRdb redid the calling of the immunoSEQ multiplex PCR reads with MiXCR, one entry per CDR3 protein. The table has 150,000 or so distinct CDR3 sequences, 95% seen once. This clonotype has a single count. With 4 bases removed from V and 0 bases from J, the gap between germline ends came to 9 bases. Germline CDR1 reads SGHNT; CDR2 reads YENEEA. This CDR3 spans 15 amino acids. CD8+ and CD4+ T cells were negatively isolated; TEMRA cells were FACS-enriched. The chain is built from TRBV11-3 and TRBJ2-2, with no clear D. The specimen sequenced was CD4+ T cells from PBMCs. This sequence was found in a human donor with Susac syndrome. The chain's CDR3 is CASSSAQSNTGELFF. The CDR3 coding sequence is TGTGCCAGCAGCTCCGCACAGTCGAACACCGGGGAGCTGTTTTTT.